This entry concerns a single T cell receptor beta chain. The data were produced by immunoSEQ multiplex PCR, yet TCRdb's version contains in-frame clones alone and is incomplete. The table shows almost 30,000 clones, with about 88% occurring only once. The CDR3 totals 15 residues. Per germline, CDR1 MNHEY and CDR2 SVGAGI. Trimming cost V 8 bases and J 4 bases; bases outside gene matches: 12. This sample stems from a study of PD-1 and CTLA-4 blockade in melanoma. Sample: CD8+ T cells from peripheral blood, taken before anti-PD-1 treatment. The TCR sequence derives from a human donor with melanoma. V is TRBV6-5 and J is TRBJ2-5; 8 nucleotides align to TRBD1. CDR3 in amino acids: CASSMDRVIGETQYF. DNA of the CDR3: TGTGCCAGCTCAATGGACAGGGTGATAGGAGAGACCCAGTACTTC.